This T cell receptor beta chain was sequenced for a study of human T cells and chemical hapten exposure. This clonotype was picked up a small number of times. Germline CDR1 SGHRS, CDR2 YFSETQ. Trimming took 0 bases from V and 4 from J; bases not matched to a gene: 6. The CDR3 runs to 15 residues. One entry per CDR3 protein, called by TCRdb with MiXCR from the RACE reads. The data show some 120,000 distinct CDR3 sequences, with about 12% seen just once and approximately 1.5% held by the top ten. Sample time point: patch test 1, 2 weeks after DPC sensitization. Treatment denoted: therapeutic diphenylcyclopropenone sensitization with weekly scalp DPC.

The chain combines TRBV5-1 with TRBJ1-2, with 7 bases that match TRBD1. The TCR sequence derives from a woman aged 45-59 years with alopecia areata. Some clones in this sample may be carry-over from other donors' samples. Sequenced here: whole blood, sampled in connection with sensitization to the hapten diphenylcyclopropenone (DPC). In DNA, the CDR3 is TGCGCCAGCAGCTTGGCAGGCCCAGGGGGCTATGGCTACACCTTC. It specifies CASSLAGPGGYGYTF.